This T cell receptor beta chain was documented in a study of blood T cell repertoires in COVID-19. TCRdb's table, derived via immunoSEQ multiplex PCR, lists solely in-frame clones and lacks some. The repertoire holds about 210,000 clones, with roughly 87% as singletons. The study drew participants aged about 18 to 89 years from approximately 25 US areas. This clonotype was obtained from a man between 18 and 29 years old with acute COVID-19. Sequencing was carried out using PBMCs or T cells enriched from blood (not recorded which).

The CDR3 here is CASSQELRGRNSPLHF. For the CDR3, the DNA is TGCGCCAGCAGCCAAGAACTCAGGGGGAGGAATTCACCCCTCCACTTT. The genes are TRBV4-1 and TRBJ1-6; TRBD1 aligns across 7 bases. The CDR3 totals 16 residues. V shed 0 bases and J 7 bases; nucleotides not matched to a gene: 6. Germline V gene sequence: CDR1 MGHRA, CDR2 YSYEKL.